The T cell receptor beta chain under discussion was sequenced for a study of OX40 agonist ivuxolimab in advanced cancers. Regarding the study in general: Ivuxolimab was an agonistic, fully human IgG2 monoclonal antibody directed against OX40 (CD134), a costimulatory receptor. Intravenous ivuxolimab was administered to patients every 2 weeks at six dose levels: 0.01, 0.1, 0.3, 1.5, 3 and 10 mg/kg. Of the roughly 52 dose-escalation patients, hepatocellular carcinoma was present in around 19, melanoma in approximately 15, renal cell carcinoma in 9 and head and neck cancer in 9. In the dose-escalation cohort, 65% to 85% of patients were male, and the mean age was 60 years with a range of roughly 20 to 80. Patients were allowed to have had prior anti-PD-1, anti-PD-L1 or anti-CTLA-4 therapy, and around 37% of the dose-escalation patients had previously received checkpoint inhibitors. Three dose-escalation patients achieved partial responses, one with hepatocellular carcinoma and two with cutaneous melanoma. The purpose of peripheral TCRbeta sequencing was to test whether ivuxolimab changed TCR sequence diversity and led to clonal T-cell expansion. The paper covers the monotherapy dose-escalation part of the phase I ivuxolimab trial, which included N ≈ 54 patients. Broad study findings and their caveats: After ivuxolimab, CD8+ T cells had more expanded clones than CD4+ T cells on average. Which antigens the clonally expanded peripheral T cells were specific for was not determined. In partial responders in the 0.1-3.0 mg/kg groups, normalized peripheral clonal expansion was found to be among the lowest, especially among CD8+ T cells. Low levels of normalized T-cell clonal expansion were also shown by some nonresponding patients. At doses of 0.1 to 3.0 mg/kg, clonal expansion of both CD4+ and CD8+ T cells in blood was seen between baseline and week 6.

For sequencing of the TCRbeta CDR3 region, genomic DNA was extracted from the sorted cells. The immunoSEQ Assay was used for sequencing of TCRbeta CDR3 regions. TCRdb re-hosts the immuneACCESS table, in-frame sequences only. Its copies lack some clones; in the studies checked, an unresolved V gene accounts for under half of them, and the cause for the rest is not known. The sample records 60,000 to 70,000 clones, 80% to 90% of which are singletons. The top ten constitute over 0.45% of the sample. Its CDR3 holds 16 amino acids, cysteine through phenylalanine. Left in the record is the CDR3 DNA by itself, 48 bases read in frame from the first base. Sequences SGHRS (CDR1) and YFSETQ (CDR2) are obtained from the germline V gene. The trial excluded patients who had a history of autoimmune disease or were on systemic immunosuppression. Peripheral blood for TCR sequencing was collected from all dose cohorts at baseline, on cycle 4 day 1, and on cycle 7 day 1. The samples were taken from a phase I, first-in-human, multicenter, open-label dose-escalation trial of ivuxolimab. Adults with locally advanced or metastatic head and neck squamous cell, hepatocellular, melanoma or renal cell carcinoma were enrolled in the trial. Before TCR sequencing, CD4+ T cells and CD8+ T cells were sorted from peripheral blood as separate populations.

On this clone: Its specific antigen is unknown. A read error may account for a junction end that differs from germline.

Recombination linked TRBV5-1 to TRBJ1-4; TRBD1 is a possible D gene, resting on 6 matching bases. This clonotype originated in an adult with an advanced solid tumor such as melanoma, head and neck, liver or kidney cancer. The specimen comprised CD4+ or CD8+ T cells sorted from blood, sampled in a trial of the OX40 agonist ivuxolimab. The base sequence is TGCGCCAGCAGCTTGGTCCGCGGGACAACTAATGAAAAACTGCTTTTT. Protein translation: CASSLVRGTTNEKLLF.